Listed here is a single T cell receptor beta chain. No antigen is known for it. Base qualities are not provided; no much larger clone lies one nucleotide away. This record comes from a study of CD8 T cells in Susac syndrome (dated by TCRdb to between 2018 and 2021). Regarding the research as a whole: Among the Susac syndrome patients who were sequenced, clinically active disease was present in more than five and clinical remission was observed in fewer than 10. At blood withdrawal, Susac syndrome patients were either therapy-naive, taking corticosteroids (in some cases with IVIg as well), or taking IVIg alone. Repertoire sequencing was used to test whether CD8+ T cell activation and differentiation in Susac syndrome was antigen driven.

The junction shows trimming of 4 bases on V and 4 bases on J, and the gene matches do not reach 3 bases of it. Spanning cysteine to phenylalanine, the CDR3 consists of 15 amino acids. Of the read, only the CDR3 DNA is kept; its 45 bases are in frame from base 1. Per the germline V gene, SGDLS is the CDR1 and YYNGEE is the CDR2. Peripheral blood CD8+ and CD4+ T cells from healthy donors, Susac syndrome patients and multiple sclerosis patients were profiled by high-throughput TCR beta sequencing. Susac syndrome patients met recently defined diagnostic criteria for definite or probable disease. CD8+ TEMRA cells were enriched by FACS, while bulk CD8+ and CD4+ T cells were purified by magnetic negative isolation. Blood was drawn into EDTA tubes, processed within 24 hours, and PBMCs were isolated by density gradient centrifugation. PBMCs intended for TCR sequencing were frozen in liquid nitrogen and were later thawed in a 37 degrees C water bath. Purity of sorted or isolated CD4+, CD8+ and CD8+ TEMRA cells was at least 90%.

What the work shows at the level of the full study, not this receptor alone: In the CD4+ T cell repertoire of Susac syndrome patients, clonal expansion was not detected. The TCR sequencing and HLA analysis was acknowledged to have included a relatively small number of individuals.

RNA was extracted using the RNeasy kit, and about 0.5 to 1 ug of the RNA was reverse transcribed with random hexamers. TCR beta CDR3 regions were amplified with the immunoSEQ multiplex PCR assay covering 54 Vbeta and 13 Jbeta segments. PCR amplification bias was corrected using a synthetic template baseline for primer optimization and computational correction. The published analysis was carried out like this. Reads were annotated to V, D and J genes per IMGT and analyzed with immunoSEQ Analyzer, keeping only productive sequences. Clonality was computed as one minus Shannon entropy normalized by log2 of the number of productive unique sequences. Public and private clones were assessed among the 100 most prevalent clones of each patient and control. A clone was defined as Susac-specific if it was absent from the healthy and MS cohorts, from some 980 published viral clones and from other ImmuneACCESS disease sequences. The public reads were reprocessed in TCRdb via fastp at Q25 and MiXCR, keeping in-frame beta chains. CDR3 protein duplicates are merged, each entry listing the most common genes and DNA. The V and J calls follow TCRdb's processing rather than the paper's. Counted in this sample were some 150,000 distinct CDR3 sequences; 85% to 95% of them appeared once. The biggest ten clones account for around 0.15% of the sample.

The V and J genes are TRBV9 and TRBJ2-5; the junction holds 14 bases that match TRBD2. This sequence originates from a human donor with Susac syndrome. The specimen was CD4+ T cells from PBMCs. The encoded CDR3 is CASSSGTSGGETQYF. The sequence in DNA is TGTGCCAGCAGCTCCGGGACTAGCGGGGGAGAGACCCAGTACTTC.